This TCR beta chain was profiled in a study of breast tumors, draining lymph nodes, adjacent tissues. Whole-study findings and limits: Compared with lymph nodes, tumors were less diverse; compared with nontumor tissue, more. Data fit most tumor T cells coming from lymph node, expanding in tumor. Data only fit, rather than demonstrated, lymph node origin of most tumor T cells. Compared with basal-like, luminal-like tumors shared significantly more repertoire with nontumor tissue.

The lymph nodes were axillary draining lymph nodes from breast cancer patients. The germline V gene has CDR1 SGHDT and CDR2 YYEEEE. The CDR3 is made up of 17 amino acids. V shed 4 bases and J shed 3 bases, with 19 bases lying between them. TCRdb itself ran the multiplex PCR reads through MiXCR, one entry per CDR3 protein. The repertoire has fewer than 200,000 distinct CDR3 sequences, about 33% of them found once; the top ten carry 3.8%. In its sample, this clonotype was seen many times. Its antigen remains unidentified. This chain uses TRBV5-6 with TRBJ1-4; weak D call: TRBD1 (6 bases). Material: axillary lymph node tissue. The sequence came from a female donor with breast cancer. Some clones in this sample may be carry-over from other donors' samples. The CDR3 sequence is CASSPRGRGRSNEKLFF. CDR3 sequence (DNA): TGTGCCAGCAGCCCCAGGGGCAGGGGTCGGTCTAATGAAAAACTGTTTTTT.